The present T cell receptor (beta chain) was sequenced within a study of blood T cell repertoires in COVID-19. Study-level background: Researchers got acute and convalescent COVID-19 samples from the United States, Italy and Spain.

This CDR3 has 14 amino acids. V lost 3 bases and J lost 4; bases outside the gene matches: 5. Germline loops: CDR1 GTSNPN, CDR2 SVGIG (reference sequence). The authors' processing: Scientists estimated how many nucleated cells there were by amplifying reference gene primers. The data were produced by immunoSEQ multiplex PCR, yet TCRdb's version contains in-frame clones alone and is incomplete. V and J calls plus clone size are reproduced from that table; the DNA served to infer D and trimming. Counted here are roughly 79,000 clones, roughly 86% occurring once; the ten biggest clones make up 5% to 7.5%.

The V call is TRBV30, the J call TRBJ2-5; TRBD1 agrees at 10 bases. The material sequenced was peripheral blood. The TCR originated in a woman in her 50s with acute or convalescent COVID-19. This CDR3 reads CAWRRGTGVETQYF. CDR3 coding DNA: TGTGCCTGGAGGAGGGGGACAGGGGTAGAGACCCAGTACTTC.